This T cell receptor (beta chain) was recovered during a study of T cell responses to AZD1222 COVID-19 vaccine (dated by TCRdb to 2020 to 2023). For context, the study as a whole: A total of 230 to 250 trial participants underwent TCR sequencing, of whom 200 to 220 had received two doses of AZD1222 and around 25 had received two doses of the MenACWY control vaccine. Trial participants were enrolled by age into 18-55, 56-69 and 70-plus year subgroups, with roughly 150, 30 and 60 TCR-sequenced participants respectively.

What the work shows at the level of the full study, not this receptor alone: Participants were mostly white British and included more females than males, and it was suggested by the authors that clonal diversity may have been underestimated. Conclusions about previously exposed vaccinees are limited because only six or seven AZD1222 recipients were SARS-CoV-2 seropositive at baseline. A significant rise in spike-specific TCR breadth and depth was observed after two AZD1222 doses relative to day 0 and relative to MenACWY recipients. Vaccine-associated CD4 TCRs spanned the whole spike protein, with dominant responses in regions 160-218 and 743-854. Reportedly, close to half of the unique spike-specific TCRs recognized epitopes lying outside the regions that are mutated in the B.1.351 and B.1.1.7 variants. The 56-69-year group was small, and its depth increase did not reach significance, likely because of low power. Because no day 14 peak-response samples were available, repertoires were characterized only after the peak T cell response.

With respect to this clone: Its specific antigen is unknown. No much larger clone exists at a distance of one base, and base qualities are not known.

This sample's time point label indicates: about 28 days (+/-7) after the second vaccine dose. The treatment or condition label corresponds to: meningococcal conjugate vaccine given as trial control. The vaccinee samples were drawn from two UK trials, COV001 and COV002, one of which was a single-blind randomized controlled phase 2/3 trial testing AZD1222 (ChAdOx1 nCoV-19) in healthy adults. For TCRbeta chain sequencing, PBMC samples were collected from trial participants at day 0 and at day 28 after the second dose. The CDR3 regions of human TCRbeta chains were analyzed by immunosequencing. As for how the authors treated the data: TCRs in the repertoires were matched against a reference library of SARS-CoV-2-specific TCRs that had been generated with the MIRA antigen-specificity platform. Breadth was defined as the fraction of unique TCRs that were SARS-CoV-2-associated. Depth was defined as the fraction of total T cells that were SARS-CoV-2-associated. Using the MIRA data, each spike-specific TCR was mapped to the spike region that the TCR reacts to and placed in a CD4 or CD8 class. Log10-transformed breadth and depth values were compared by one-way ANOVA with Sidak's multiple comparisons tests. TCRdb retrieved this table from immuneACCESS and kept in-frame rearrangements only. Not all clones are present; in checked studies, unresolved V genes account for under half, and no reason is known for the remainder. V and J calls and clone size are those listed in that table; D and trimming were worked out from the DNA. Across this sample there are roughly 180,000 clones, with approximately 92% seen only once. The ten top clones hold under 1.1% of the sample.

The CDR3 runs 13 residues from the cysteine to the phenylalanine. Of the read, only the CDR3 DNA is kept; its 39 bases are in frame from base 1. Reading the germline V gene gives CDR1 SGHDN and CDR2 FVKESK. V is clipped by 1 base and J by 3 bases, and the sequence between their germline boundaries is 7 bases long. The sequences come from peripheral blood, collected 28 days after the second dose of the MenACWY control vaccine. The receptor was isolated from an adult who received the MenACWY meningococcal vaccine as a control. Recombination connected TRBV14 to TRBJ2-7; a confident D gene designation cannot be given. CDR3 region: CASSQGQLYEQYF. The DNA is TGTGCCAGCAGCCAAGGGCAACTCTACGAGCAGTACTTC. The CDR3, completed at both ends by the reference TRBV14 and TRBJ2-7 genes, gives the full variable domain EAGVTQFPSHSVIEKGQTVTLRCDPISGHDNLYWYRRVMGKEIKFLLHFVKESKQDESGMPNNRFLAERTGGTYSTLKVQPAELEDSGVYFCASSQGQLYEQYFGPGTRLTVT.